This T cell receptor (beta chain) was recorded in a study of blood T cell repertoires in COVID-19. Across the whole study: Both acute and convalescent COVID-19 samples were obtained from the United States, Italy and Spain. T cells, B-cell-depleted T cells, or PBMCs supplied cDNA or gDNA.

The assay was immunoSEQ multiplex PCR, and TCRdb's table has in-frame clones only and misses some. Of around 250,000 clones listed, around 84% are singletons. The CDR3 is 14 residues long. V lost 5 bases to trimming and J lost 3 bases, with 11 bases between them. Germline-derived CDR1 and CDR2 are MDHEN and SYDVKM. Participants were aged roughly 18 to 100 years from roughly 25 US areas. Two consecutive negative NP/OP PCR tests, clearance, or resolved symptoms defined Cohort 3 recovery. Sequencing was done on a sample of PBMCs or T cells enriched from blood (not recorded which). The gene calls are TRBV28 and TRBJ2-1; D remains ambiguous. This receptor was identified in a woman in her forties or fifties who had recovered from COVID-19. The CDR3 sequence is CASSLTAGYNEQFF. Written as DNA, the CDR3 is TGTGCCAGCAGTCTTACCGCCGGCTACAATGAGCAGTTCTTC.